This T cell receptor (beta chain) was observed in a study of shared clonotypes between healthy human individuals. Method: immunoSEQ multiplex PCR; TCRdb's copy keeps in-frame clones and lacks some. Here the sample spans fewer than 1.6 million clones, just under 99% being singletons. Germline loops: CDR1 MNHEY, CDR2 SMNVEV (reference sequence). V was pared by 7 bases and J by 3 bases, with 11 bases of the junction left unmatched. The CDR3 loop spans 16 amino acids. Sequenced input: naive CD4+ T cells sorted from blood. This sample's subset: CD45RA+ positively selected. The chain is built from TRBV27 and TRBJ2-3; 9 nucleotides line up with TRBD1. This TCR came from a man aged 25 to 45 in good health. This CDR3 is CASTPLGQGLTDTQYF. The CDR3 bases are TGTGCCAGCACCCCTTTAGGACAGGGGCTAACAGATACGCAGTATTTT.